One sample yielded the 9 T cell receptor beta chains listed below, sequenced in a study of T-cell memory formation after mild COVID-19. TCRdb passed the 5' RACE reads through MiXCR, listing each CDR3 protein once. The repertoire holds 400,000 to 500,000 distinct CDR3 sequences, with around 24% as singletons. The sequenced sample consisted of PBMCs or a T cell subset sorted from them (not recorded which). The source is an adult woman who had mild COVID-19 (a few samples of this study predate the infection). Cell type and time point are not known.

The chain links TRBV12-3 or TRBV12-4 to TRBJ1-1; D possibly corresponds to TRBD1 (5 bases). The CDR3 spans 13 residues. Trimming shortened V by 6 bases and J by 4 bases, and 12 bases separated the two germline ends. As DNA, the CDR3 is TGTGCCAGCAGCACGGGACGGGTCACTGAAGCTTTCTTT. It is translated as CASSTGRVTEAFF.

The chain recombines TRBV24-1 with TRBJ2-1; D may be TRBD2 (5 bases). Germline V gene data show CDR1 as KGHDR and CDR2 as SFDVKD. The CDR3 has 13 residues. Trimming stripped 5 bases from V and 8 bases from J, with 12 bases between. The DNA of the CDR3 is TGTGCCACCAGTGCTGGAGGTACGGATGAGCAGTTCTTC. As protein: CATSAGGTDEQFF.

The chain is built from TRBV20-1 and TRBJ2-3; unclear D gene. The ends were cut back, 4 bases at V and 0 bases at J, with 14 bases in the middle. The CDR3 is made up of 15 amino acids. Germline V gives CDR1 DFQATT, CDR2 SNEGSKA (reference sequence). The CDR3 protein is CSANRVLPSTDTQYF. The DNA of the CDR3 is TGCAGTGCTAACCGAGTACTCCCTAGCACAGATACGCAGTATTTT.

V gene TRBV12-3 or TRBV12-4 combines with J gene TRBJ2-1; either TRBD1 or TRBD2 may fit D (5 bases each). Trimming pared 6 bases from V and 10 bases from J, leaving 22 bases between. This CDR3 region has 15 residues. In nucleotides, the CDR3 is TGTGCCAGCAGACTTGAACCGGGACCCCCAAGGGAGCAGTTCTTC. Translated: CASRLEPGPPREQFF.

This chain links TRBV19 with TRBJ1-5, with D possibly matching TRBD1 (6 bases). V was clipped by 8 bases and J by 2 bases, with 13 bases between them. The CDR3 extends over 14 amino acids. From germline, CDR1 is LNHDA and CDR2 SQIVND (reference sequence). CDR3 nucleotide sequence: TGTGCCAGTTCACAGGGAGGGGGCAATCAGCCCCAGCATTTT. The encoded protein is CASSQGGGNQPQHF. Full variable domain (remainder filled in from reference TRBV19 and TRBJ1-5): DGGITQSPKYLFRKEGQNVTLSCEQNLNHDAMYWYRQDPGQGLRLIYYSQIVNDFQKGDIAEGYSVSREKKESFPLTVTSAQKNPTAFYLCASSQGGGNQPQHFGDGTRLSIL.

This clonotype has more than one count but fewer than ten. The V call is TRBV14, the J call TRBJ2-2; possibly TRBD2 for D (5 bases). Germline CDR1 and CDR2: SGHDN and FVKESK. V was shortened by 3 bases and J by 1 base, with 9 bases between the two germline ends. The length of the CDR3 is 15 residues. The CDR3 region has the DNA TGTGCCAGCAGCCAGGAACTAGGGAACACCGGGGAGCTGTTTTTT. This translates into CASSQELGNTGELFF.

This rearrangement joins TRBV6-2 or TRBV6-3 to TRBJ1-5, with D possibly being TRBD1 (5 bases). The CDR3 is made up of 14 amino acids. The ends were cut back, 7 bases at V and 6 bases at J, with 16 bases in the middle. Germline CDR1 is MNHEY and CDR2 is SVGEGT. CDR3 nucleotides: TGTGCCAGCACTACGCCCACGGGGGGTCAGCCCCAGCATTTT. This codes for CASTTPTGGQPQHF.

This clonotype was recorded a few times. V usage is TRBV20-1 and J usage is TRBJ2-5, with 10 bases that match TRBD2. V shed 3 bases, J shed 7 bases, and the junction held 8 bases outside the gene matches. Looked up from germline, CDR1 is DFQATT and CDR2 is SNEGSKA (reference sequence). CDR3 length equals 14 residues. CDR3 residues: CSASTSGVHGTQYF. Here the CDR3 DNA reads TGCAGTGCTAGTACTAGCGGGGTCCATGGGACCCAGTACTTC.

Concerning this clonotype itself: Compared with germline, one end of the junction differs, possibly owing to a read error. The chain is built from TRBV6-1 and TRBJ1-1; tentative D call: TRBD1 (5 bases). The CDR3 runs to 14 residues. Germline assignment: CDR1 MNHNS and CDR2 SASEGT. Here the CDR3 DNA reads TGTGCCAGCATAAGGGGCGCCGAGAACACTGAAGCTTTATTT. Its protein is CASIRGAENTEALF.